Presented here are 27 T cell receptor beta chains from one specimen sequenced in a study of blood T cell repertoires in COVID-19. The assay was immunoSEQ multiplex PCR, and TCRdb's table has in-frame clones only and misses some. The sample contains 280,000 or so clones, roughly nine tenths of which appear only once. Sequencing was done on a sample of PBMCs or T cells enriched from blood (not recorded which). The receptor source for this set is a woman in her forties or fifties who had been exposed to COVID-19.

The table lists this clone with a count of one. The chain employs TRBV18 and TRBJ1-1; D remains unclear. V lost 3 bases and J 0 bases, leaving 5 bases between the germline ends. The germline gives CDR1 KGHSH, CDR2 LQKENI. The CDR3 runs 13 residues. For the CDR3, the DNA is TGTGCCAGCTCACCCTCTCTGAACACTGAAGCTTTCTTT. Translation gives CASSPSLNTEAFF.

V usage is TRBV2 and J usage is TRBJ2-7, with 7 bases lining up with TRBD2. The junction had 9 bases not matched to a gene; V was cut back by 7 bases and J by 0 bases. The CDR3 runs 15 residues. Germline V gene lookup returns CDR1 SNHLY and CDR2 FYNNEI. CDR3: CASTQFAGDSYEQYF. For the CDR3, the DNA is TGTGCCAGCACCCAGTTTGCGGGAGACTCCTACGAGCAGTACTTC. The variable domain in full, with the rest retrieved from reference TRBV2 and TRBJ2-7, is EPEVTQTPSHQVTQMGQEVILRCVPISNHLYFYWYRQILGQKVEFLVSFYNNEISEKSEIFDDQFSVERPDGSNFTLKIRSTKLEDSAMYFCASTQFAGDSYEQYFGPGTRLTVT.

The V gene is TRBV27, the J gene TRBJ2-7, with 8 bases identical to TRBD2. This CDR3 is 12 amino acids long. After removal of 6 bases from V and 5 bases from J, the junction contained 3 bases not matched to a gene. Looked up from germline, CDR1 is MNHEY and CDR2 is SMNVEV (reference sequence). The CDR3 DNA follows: TGTGCCAGCAGGCGGGGGGCGGACGAGCAGTACTTC. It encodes CASRRGADEQYF.

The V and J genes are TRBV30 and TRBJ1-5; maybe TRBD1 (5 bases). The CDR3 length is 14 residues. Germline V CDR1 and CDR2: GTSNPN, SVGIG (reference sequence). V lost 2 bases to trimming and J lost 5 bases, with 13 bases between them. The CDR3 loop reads CAWSTSKGYQPQHF. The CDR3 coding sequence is TGTGCCTGGAGTACCTCAAAGGGGTATCAGCCCCAGCATTTT. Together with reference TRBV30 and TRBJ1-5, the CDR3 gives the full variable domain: SQTIHQWPATLVQPVGSPLSLECTVEGTSNPNLYWYRQAAGRGLQLLFYSVGIGQISSEVPQNLSASRPQDRQFILSSKKLLLSDSGFYLCAWSTSKGYQPQHFGDGTRLSIL.

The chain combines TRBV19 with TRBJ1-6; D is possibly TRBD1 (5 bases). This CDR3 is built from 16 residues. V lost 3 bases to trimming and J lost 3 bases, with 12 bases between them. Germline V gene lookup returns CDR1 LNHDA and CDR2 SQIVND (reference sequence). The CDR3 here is CASSITGTGYNSPLHF. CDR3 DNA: TGTGCCAGTAGTATCACAGGAACAGGCTATAATTCACCCCTCCACTTT.

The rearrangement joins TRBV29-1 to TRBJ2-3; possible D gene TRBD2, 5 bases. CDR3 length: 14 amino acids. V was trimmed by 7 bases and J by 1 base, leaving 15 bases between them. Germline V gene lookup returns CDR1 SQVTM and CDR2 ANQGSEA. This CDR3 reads CSATPWGGTDTQYF. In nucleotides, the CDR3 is TGCAGCGCGACCCCTTGGGGAGGCACAGATACGCAGTATTTT.

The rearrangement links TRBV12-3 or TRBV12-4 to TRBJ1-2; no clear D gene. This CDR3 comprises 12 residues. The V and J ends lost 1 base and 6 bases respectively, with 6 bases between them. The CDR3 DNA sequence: TGTGCCAGCAGTTTAGGTCTAAATGGCTACACCTTC. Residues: CASSLGLNGYTF.

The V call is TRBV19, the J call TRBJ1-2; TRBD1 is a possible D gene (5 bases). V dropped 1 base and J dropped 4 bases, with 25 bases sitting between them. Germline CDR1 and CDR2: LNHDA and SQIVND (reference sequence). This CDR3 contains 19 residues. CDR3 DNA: TGTGCCAGTAGTATAGTGGAAGAACAGGTGGTGGTAATGAGCTATGGCTACACCTTC. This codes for CASSIVEEQVVVMSYGYTF.

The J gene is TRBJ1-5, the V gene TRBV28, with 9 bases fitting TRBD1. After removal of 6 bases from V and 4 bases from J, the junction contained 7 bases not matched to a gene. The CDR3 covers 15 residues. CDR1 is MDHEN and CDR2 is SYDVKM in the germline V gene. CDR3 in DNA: TGTGCCAGCAGAATGGACAGGGGCTATAATCAGCCCCAGCATTTT. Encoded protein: CASRMDRGYNQPQHF. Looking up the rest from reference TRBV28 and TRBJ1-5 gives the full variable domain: DVKVTQSSRYLVKRTGEKVFLECVQDMDHENMFWYRQDPGLGLRLIYFSYDVKMKEKGDIPEGYSVSREKKERFSLILESASTNQTSMYLCASRMDRGYNQPQHFGDGTRLSIL.

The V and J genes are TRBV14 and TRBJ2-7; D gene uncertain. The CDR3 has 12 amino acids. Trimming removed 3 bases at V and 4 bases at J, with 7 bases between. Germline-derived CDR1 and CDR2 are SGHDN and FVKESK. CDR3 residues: CASSQSAYEQYF. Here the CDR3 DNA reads TGTGCCAGCAGCCAGTCCGCGTACGAGCAGTACTTC.

CDR3 protein: CASSFQPGYGYEQYF. CDR3 in DNA: TGTGCCAGCAGCTTTCAGCCGGGTTATGGCTACGAGCAGTACTTC. The chain couples TRBV5-6 to TRBJ2-7; D remains ambiguous. CDR1 is SGHDT and CDR2 is YYEEEE in the germline V gene. V was clipped by 2 bases and J by 3 bases, with 15 bases between them. CDR3 length: 15 residues.

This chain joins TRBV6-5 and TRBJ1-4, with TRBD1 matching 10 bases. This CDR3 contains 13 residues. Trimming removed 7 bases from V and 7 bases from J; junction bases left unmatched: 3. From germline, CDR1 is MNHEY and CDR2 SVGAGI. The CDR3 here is CASIGTGVEKLFF. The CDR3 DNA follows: TGTGCCAGCATAGGGACAGGGGTTGAAAAACTGTTTTTT.

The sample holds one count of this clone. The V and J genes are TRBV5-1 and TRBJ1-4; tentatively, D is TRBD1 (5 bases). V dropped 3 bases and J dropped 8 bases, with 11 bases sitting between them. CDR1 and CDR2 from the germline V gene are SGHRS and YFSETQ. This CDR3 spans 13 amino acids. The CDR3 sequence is CASSSRTNEKLFF. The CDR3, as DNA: TGCGCCAGCAGCTCTAGGACAAACGAAAAACTGTTTTTT.

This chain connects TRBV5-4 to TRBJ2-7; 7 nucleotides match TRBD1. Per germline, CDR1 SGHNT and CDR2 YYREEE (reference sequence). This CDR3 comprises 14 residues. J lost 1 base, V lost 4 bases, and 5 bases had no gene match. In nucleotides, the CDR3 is TGTGCCAGCAGCAAAGGGGACAGATCCTACGAGCAGTACTTC. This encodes CASSKGDRSYEQYF.

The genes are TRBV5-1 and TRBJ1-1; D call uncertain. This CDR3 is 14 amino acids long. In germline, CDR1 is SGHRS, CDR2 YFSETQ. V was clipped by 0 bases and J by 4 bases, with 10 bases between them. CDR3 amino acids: CASSLVQASTEAFF. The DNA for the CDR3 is TGCGCCAGCAGCTTGGTCCAGGCGAGCACTGAAGCTTTCTTT.

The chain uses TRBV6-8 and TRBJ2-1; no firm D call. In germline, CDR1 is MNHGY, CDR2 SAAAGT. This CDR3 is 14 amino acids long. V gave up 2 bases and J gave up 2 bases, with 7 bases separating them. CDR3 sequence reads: CASSYPGPYNEQFF. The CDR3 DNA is TGTGCCAGCAGTTACCCCGGTCCCTACAATGAGCAGTTCTTC.

DNA of the CDR3: TGCGCCAGCAGCTTGGAAAGCGGCCCCTCGAACACCGGGGAGCTGTTTTTT. Its translation is CASSLESGPSNTGELFF. The chain uses TRBV5-1 and TRBJ2-2, with D perhaps matching TRBD2 (5 bases). The CDR3 has 17 residues. The germline V and J ends were trimmed by 0 bases and 0 bases, with 12 bases remaining between them. CDR1 and CDR2 from the germline V gene are SGHRS and YFSETQ.

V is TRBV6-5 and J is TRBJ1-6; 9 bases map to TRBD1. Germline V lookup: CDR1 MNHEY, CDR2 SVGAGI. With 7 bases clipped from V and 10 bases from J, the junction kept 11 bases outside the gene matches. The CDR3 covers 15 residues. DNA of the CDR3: TGTGCCAGCAAGAACACAGGGGGCGTAGAGTCACCCCTCCACTTT. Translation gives CASKNTGGVESPLHF.

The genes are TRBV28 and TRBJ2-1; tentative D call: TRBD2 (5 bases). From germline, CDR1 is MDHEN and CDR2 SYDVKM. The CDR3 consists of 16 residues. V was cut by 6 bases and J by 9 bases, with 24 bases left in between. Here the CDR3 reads CASSPTRTTSHSEQFF. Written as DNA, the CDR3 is TGTGCCAGCAGCCCGACCCGAACCACTAGTCACAGTGAGCAGTTCTTC.

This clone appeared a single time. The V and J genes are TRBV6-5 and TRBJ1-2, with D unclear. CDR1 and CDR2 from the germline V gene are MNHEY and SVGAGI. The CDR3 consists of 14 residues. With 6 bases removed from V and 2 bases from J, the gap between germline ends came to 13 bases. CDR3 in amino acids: CASSGGPENYGYTF. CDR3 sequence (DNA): TGTGCCAGCAGCGGAGGGCCCGAAAACTATGGCTACACCTTC.

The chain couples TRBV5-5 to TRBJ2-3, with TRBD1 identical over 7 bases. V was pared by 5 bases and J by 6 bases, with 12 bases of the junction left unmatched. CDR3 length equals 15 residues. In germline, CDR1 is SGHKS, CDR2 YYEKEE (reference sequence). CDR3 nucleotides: TGTGCCAGCAGGTCCGGACAGGTTCGGGCGGATACGCAGTATTTT. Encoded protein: CASRSGQVRADTQYF. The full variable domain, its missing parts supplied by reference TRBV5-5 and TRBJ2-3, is DAGVTQSPTHLIKTRGQQVTLRCSPISGHKSVSWYQQVLGQGPQFIFQYYEKEERGRGNFPDRFSARQFPNYSSELNVNALLLGDSALYLCASRSGQVRADTQYFGPGTRLTVL.

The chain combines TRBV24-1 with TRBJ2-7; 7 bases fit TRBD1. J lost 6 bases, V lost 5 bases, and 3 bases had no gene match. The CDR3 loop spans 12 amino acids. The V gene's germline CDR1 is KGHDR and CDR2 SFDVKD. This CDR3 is CATSGTGSEQYF. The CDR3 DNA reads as TGTGCCACCAGTGGGACAGGATCCGAGCAGTACTTC.

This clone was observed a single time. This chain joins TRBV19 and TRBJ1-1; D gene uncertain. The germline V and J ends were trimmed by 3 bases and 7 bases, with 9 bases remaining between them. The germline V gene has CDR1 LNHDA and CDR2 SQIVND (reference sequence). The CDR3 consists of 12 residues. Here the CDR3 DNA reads TGTGCCAGTAGTATCTGGTCAGATGAAGCTTTCTTT. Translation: CASSIWSDEAFF.

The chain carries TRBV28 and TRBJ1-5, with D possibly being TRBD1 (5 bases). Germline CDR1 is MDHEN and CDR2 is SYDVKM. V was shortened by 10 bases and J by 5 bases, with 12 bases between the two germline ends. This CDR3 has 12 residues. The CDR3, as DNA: TGTGCCACCACCTCCAGGGATCAGCCCCAGCATTTT. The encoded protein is CATTSRDQPQHF.

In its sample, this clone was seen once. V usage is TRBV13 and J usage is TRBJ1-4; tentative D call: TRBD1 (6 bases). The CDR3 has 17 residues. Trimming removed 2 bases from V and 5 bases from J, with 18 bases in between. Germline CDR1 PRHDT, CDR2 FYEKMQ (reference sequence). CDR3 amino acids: CASSLKGQARQNEKLFF. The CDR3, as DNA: TGTGCCAGCAGCTTAAAGGGACAAGCACGTCAAAATGAAAAACTGTTTTTT.

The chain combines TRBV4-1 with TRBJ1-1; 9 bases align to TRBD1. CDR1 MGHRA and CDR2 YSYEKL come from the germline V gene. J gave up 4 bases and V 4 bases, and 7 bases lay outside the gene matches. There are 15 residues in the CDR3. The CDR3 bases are TGCGCCAGCAGCCGAACCGGACAGGGGAGCACTGAAGCTTTCTTT. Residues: CASSRTGQGSTEAFF.

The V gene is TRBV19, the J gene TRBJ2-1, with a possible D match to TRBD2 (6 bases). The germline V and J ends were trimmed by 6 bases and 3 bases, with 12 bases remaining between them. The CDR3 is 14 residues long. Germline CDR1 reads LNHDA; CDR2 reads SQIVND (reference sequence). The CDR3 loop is CASRSGWYYNEQFF. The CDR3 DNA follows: TGTGCCAGTAGGAGCGGGTGGTACTACAATGAGCAGTTCTTC.